These 19 T cell receptor beta chains originate from one sample sequenced in a study of identical twins. Each CDR3 protein gets one entry after TCRdb re-called the 5' RACE reads with MiXCR. The sample consists of 700,000 or so distinct CDR3 sequences, 8.5% to 9% of them appearing once. The data were also submitted as part of a second study, on yellow fever vaccine responses in identical twins.

The sample consisted of PBMCs. Source of these receptors: a woman in her late teens or twenties in good health.

V and J are TRBV29-1 and TRBJ1-2, with D unclear. Trimming cost V 5 bases and J 3 bases, with 7 bases left between them. From germline, CDR1 is SQVTM and CDR2 ANQGSEA. This CDR3 region has 11 residues. The CDR3: CSVRTDYGYTF. The CDR3 DNA follows: TGCAGCGTTCGGACGGACTATGGCTACACCTTC.

This clonotype was seen only a few times. The chain employs TRBV19 and TRBJ2-1; possible D gene TRBD2, 5 bases. V was trimmed by 6 bases and J by 4 bases, leaving 10 bases between them. The length of the CDR3 is 13 residues. Germline V gives CDR1 LNHDA, CDR2 SQIVND (reference sequence). In DNA form, the CDR3 reads TGTGCCAGTAGACTAGAGGCATACAATGAGCAGTTCTTC. It translates to CASRLEAYNEQFF.

This clonotype was counted many times. The rearrangement links TRBV6-5 to TRBJ1-5; a possible D gene is TRBD1 (5 bases). CDR1 is MNHEY and CDR2 is SVGAGI in the germline V gene. Trimming cost V 2 bases and J 4 bases, with 6 bases left between them. This CDR3 is 13 amino acids long. The CDR3 DNA reads as TGTGCCAGCAGTTACAGGGGTAATCAGCCCCAGCATTTT. Its translation: CASSYRGNQPQHF.

This clonotype was found a few times. The chain couples TRBV15 to TRBJ2-2; 10 nucleotides align to TRBD2. This CDR3 has 18 residues. The germline gives CDR1 LNHNV, CDR2 YYDKDF (reference sequence). V lost 7 bases to trimming and J lost 2 bases; unmatched junction nucleotides: 13. The CDR3: CATTSGLLAGGNTGELFF. The CDR3 bases are TGTGCCACCACCTCAGGCTTGTTAGCGGGGGGCAACACCGGGGAGCTGTTTTTT.

This clonotype showed up just a few times. V is TRBV24-1 and J is TRBJ1-1; tentatively, D is TRBD1 (5 bases). The CDR3 length is 12 residues. Trimming removed 4 bases from V and 8 bases from J, with 10 bases in between. The germline CDR1 and CDR2 sequences are KGHDR and SFDVKD. This CDR3 is CATSETGTEAFF. The CDR3 DNA follows: TGTGCCACCAGTGAGACCGGGACGGAAGCTTTCTTT.

This clonotype has ten or more counts. The rearrangement links TRBV5-1 to TRBJ1-1; 9 bases line up with TRBD1. The J segment lost 7 bases and the V segment lost 4 bases, leaving 8 bases of the junction unmatched. The CDR3 extends over 14 amino acids. CDR1 is SGHRS and CDR2 is YFSETQ in the germline V gene. The CDR3 region is CASSHGTGNGEAFF. CDR3 nucleotides: TGCGCCAGCAGCCACGGGACAGGGAATGGTGAAGCTTTCTTT.

The gene calls are TRBV7-3 and TRBJ2-5; D is tentatively TRBD1 or TRBD2 (5 bases each). V gave up 1 base and J gave up 5 bases, with 11 bases separating them. The CDR3 runs to 14 residues. The germline V gene has CDR1 SGHTA and CDR2 FQGTGA. In nucleotides, the CDR3 is TGTGCCAGCAGCTTAATGCCAGGGACGGAGACCCAGTACTTC. This sequence encodes CASSLMPGTETQYF.

This clonotype has ten or more counts. This chain's CDR3 is CASGDNEQFF. In nucleotides, the CDR3 is TGTGCCAGCGGCGACAATGAGCAGTTCTTC. The chain links TRBV12-3 or TRBV12-4 to TRBJ2-1; no definite D call. CDR3 length: 10 amino acids. With 8 bases removed from V and 5 bases from J, the gap between germline ends came to 4 bases.

This clonotype appeared a few times. The chain employs TRBV6-4 and TRBJ1-5; 8 bases are shared with TRBD1. The CDR3 is made up of 14 amino acids. The V gene end was trimmed by 8 bases and the J gene end by 9 bases; junction bases not matched to a gene: 12. Germline CDR1 is MRHNA and CDR2 is SNTAGT. This chain's CDR3 is CASPDRAYWGPQHF. In DNA form, the CDR3 reads TGTGCCAGCCCGGACAGGGCCTACTGGGGGCCCCAGCATTTT.

The gene calls are TRBV20-1 and TRBJ1-6, with unresolved D. There are 17 residues in the CDR3. V lost 1 base, J lost 0 bases, and 13 bases lay in between. Germline CDR1 DFQATT, CDR2 SNEGSKA (reference sequence). The CDR3 loop reads CSARVGERSSYNSPLHF. Written as DNA, the CDR3 is TGCAGTGCTAGAGTTGGAGAGAGGAGCTCCTATAATTCACCCCTCCACTTT.

The chain couples TRBV6-5 to TRBJ2-1; D remains unclear. Germline V CDR1 and CDR2: MNHEY, SVGAGI. The CDR3 consists of 11 residues. The V end lost 7 bases, the J end lost 10 bases, and 11 bases lay between the germline ends. CDR3 DNA sequence: TGTGCCAGCACCTTGGGCCAGGAGCAGTTCTTC. As protein: CASTLGQEQFF.

J is TRBJ2-3 and V is TRBV12-3 or TRBV12-4; 7 positions match TRBD2. The V segment lost 2 bases and the J segment 0 bases; nucleotides outside the gene matches: 2. The CDR3 runs 15 residues. The CDR3 DNA is TGTGCCAGCAGTTTACGTAGCGGGAGCACAGATACGCAGTATTTT. It specifies CASSLRSGSTDTQYF.

This clonotype was counted many times. This sequence joins TRBV3-1 and TRBJ2-1; 11 bases fit TRBD2. This CDR3 has 14 amino acids. V was pared by 6 bases and J by 9 bases, with 7 bases of the junction left unmatched. CDR1 LGHDT and CDR2 YNNKEL come from the germline V gene (reference sequence). In nucleotides, the CDR3 is TGTGCCAGCAGTCCACTAGCGGGAGAGAGTGAGCAGTTCTTC. Translation gives CASSPLAGESEQFF.

This chain links TRBV7-6 with TRBJ2-3; 8 bases agree with TRBD2. CDR3 length: 13 residues. Germline V gene lookup returns CDR1 SGHVS and CDR2 FNYEAQ. The trim removed 0 bases at V and 9 bases at J, leaving 2 bases unmatched. This CDR3 reads CASSLAREGTQYF. The CDR3 coding sequence is TGTGCCAGCAGCTTAGCCCGGGAGGGCACGCAGTATTTT. Variable domain in full (rest from reference TRBV7-6 and TRBJ2-3): GAGVSQSPRYKVTKRGQDVALRCDPISGHVSLYWYRQALGQGPEFLTYFNYEAQQDKSGLPNDRFSAERPEGSISTLTIQRTEQRDSAMYRCASSLAREGTQYFGPGTRLTVL.

J is TRBJ2-7 and V is TRBV11-2; 7 nucleotides line up with TRBD2. In germline, CDR1 is SGHAT, CDR2 FQNNGV. CDR3 length equals 15 residues. Trimming removed 4 bases from V and 3 bases from J; junction bases left unmatched: 9. CDR3 sequence (DNA): TGTGCCAGCAGCTCCGATACCGGGAGGAACTACGAGCAGTACTTC. Amino acid sequence: CASSSDTGRNYEQYF.

This clonotype was detected only a few times. The DNA for the CDR3 is TGTGCCAGCAGCACCGGGGCCCTAAGCACAGATACGCAGTATTTT. The encoded protein is CASSTGALSTDTQYF. The rearrangement uses TRBV6-1 and TRBJ2-3; D may correspond to TRBD1 or TRBD2 (5 bases each). From germline, CDR1 is MNHNS and CDR2 SASEGT. This CDR3 has 15 residues. The V end lost 6 bases, the J end lost 0 bases, and 13 bases lay between the germline ends.

V usage is TRBV7-2 and J usage is TRBJ2-7, with 10 bases identical to TRBD2. This CDR3 has 14 amino acids. Germline V gene lookup returns CDR1 SGHTA and CDR2 FQGNSA. Unmatched junction bases numbered 9, after V lost 6 bases and J lost 7 bases. CDR3 region: CASRVSSGSTEQYF. As DNA, the CDR3 is TGTGCCAGCAGGGTTTCTAGCGGGAGTACGGAGCAGTACTTC.

J is TRBJ2-7 and V is TRBV7-6; no definite D call. Germline V gene data show CDR1 as SGHVS and CDR2 as FNYEAQ. There are 20 residues in the CDR3. V gave up 2 bases and J gave up 0 bases, with 26 bases separating them. The CDR3 DNA sequence: TGTGCCAGCAGCTTACTTAACCGCACAGAGTTTGGCGGAGTCTCCTACGAGCAGTACTTC. The encoded protein is CASSLLNRTEFGGVSYEQYF.

The V gene is TRBV12-3 or TRBV12-4, the J gene TRBJ2-4; possible D gene TRBD2, 5 bases. The CDR3 totals 15 residues. V dropped 1 base and J dropped 0 bases, with 7 bases sitting between them. The DNA for the CDR3 is TGTGCCAGCAGTTTAGAGACTAAAGCCAAAAACATTCAGTACTTC. Amino acids: CASSLETKAKNIQYF.